This note documents a single T cell receptor beta chain sequence. As yet, its antigen is unknown. This sample was included in a study of T cell repertoires in cytomegalovirus infection. About the research overall: Peptides in the study included HLA-C-restricted and HLA-B-restricted CMV epitopes. Public TCR beta signatures were indicative of both CMV infection and a matching HLA type. The study, taken as a whole, reports: Pooled public TCR beta family frequency picked out CMV carriers with the relevant HLA. Clonotype analysis showed dominance of the ex vivo response by HLA-C-restricted CMV-specific TCR beta clonotypes.

Via MiXCR, TCRdb re-called the reads, giving one row per CDR3 protein. The sample holds 100,000 to 120,000 distinct CDR3 sequences; over 25% are singletons and the top ten take around 41%. The TCR originated in a human donor in good health (CMV status not recorded). Some clones in this sample may be carry-over from other donors' samples. Specimen: CD8+ T cells from cultured PBMCs, collected from culture after CMV antigen stimulation.

The CDR3 sequence: CASFLGSSGANVLTF. The DNA of the CDR3 is TGTGCCAGTTTCCTCGGCAGCTCTGGGGCCAACGTCCTGACTTTC. The rearrangement uses TRBV6-1 and TRBJ2-6, with no clear D. The V end was cut by 9 bases, the J end by 0 bases, with 12 bases between. The CDR3 is 15 amino acids. In germline, CDR1 is MNHNS, CDR2 SASEGT.